This record looks at one TCR beta chain sequence and its context. Germline V CDR1 and CDR2: PRHDT, FYEKMQ (reference sequence). Unmatched junction bases numbered 6, after V lost 7 bases and J lost 2 bases. This CDR3 has 14 residues. The source of the sample is a study of cytomegalovirus exposure and HLA in healthy donors. Researchers ran the PCR with 60 Vbeta and 13 Jbeta primers. Generated by immunoSEQ multiplex PCR, the TCRdb table keeps only in-frame clones and is missing some. The sample lists under 250,000 clones, 82% occurring once. V usage is TRBV13 and J usage is TRBJ2-5; TRBD2 aligns across 8 bases. This TCR came from a man between 35 and 55 years old in good health and CMV-seropositive. The specimen sequenced was PBMCs. The CDR3 reads CASTPAGEQETQYF. CDR3 DNA sequence: TGTGCCAGCACCCCAGCGGGAGAGCAAGAGACCCAGTACTTC.